These 21 T cell receptor beta chains came from one sample sequenced in a study of blood T cell repertoires in COVID-19. TCRdb's copy holds only in-frame clones and misses some; the assay was immunoSEQ multiplex PCR. The repertoire includes 50,000 to 65,000 clones, approximately 86% of them detected once, and roughly 15% sits in the top ten. Sequencing was performed on peripheral blood. The origin of the receptors is a human donor in a cohort sampled during active COVID-19.

This chain connects TRBV7-2 to TRBJ1-1, with D possibly being TRBD1 (5 bases). CDR1 and CDR2 (germline): SGHTA, FQGNSA. This CDR3 region has 15 residues. V dropped 5 bases and J dropped 7 bases, with 20 bases sitting between them. The CDR3 spells CASSPKGFLSFEAFF. The CDR3 nucleotides are TGTGCCAGCAGCCCAAAGGGGTTTCTCTCGTTTGAAGCTTTCTTT.

This clone was observed a handful of times. In nucleotides, the CDR3 is TGTGCCAGCAGCTCCTGGACTCCTGGGGTCACTGAAGCTTTCTTT. Translated: CASSSWTPGVTEAFF. The chain joins TRBV7-9 to TRBJ1-1; D is unclear. CDR1 and CDR2 from the germline V gene are SEHNR and FQNEAQ (reference sequence). CDR3 size: 15 residues. V was cut by 4 bases and J by 4 bases, with 16 bases left in between.

V usage is TRBV9 and J usage is TRBJ1-1; D is unclear. CDR1 and CDR2 (germline): SGDLS, YYNGEE. Trimming stripped 3 bases from V and 2 bases from J, with 11 bases between. This CDR3 is 14 amino acids long. CDR3 amino acids: CASSGLGVNTEAFF. The CDR3 DNA follows: TGTGCCAGCAGCGGACTGGGAGTTAACACTGAAGCTTTCTTT.

This clone is a singleton in its sample. This chain links TRBV24-1 with TRBJ2-1, with TRBD1 matching 7 bases. There are 16 residues in the CDR3. Germline assignment: CDR1 KGHDR and CDR2 SFDVKD. The V segment lost 5 bases and the J segment 4 bases; nucleotides outside the gene matches: 10. The CDR3 DNA reads TGTGCCACCAGTGGAACCGGGACAGCCGTTTACAATGAGCAGTTCTTC. It translates to CATSGTGTAVYNEQFF.

The rearrangement joins TRBV23-1 to TRBJ1-2, with a tentative D call TRBD1 (5 bases). TRBV23-1 is filed as an ORF, its function uncertain. This CDR3 region has 16 residues. V dropped 0 bases and J dropped 5 bases, with 16 bases sitting between them. This chain's CDR3 is CASSQSTADPCYGYTF. In nucleotides, the CDR3 is TGCGCCAGCAGTCAATCGACAGCTGATCCTTGTTATGGCTACACCTTC.

The V call is TRBV15, the J call TRBJ1-4; D unclear. The CDR3 sequence is 14 residues long. From germline, CDR1 is LNHNV and CDR2 YYDKDF (reference sequence). V was pared by 2 bases and J by 5 bases, with 9 bases between. CDR3 protein: CATSRLRENEKLFF. CDR3 nucleotide sequence: TGTGCCACCAGCAGATTGAGGGAGAATGAAAAACTGTTTTTT.

The rearrangement uses TRBV19 and TRBJ2-1, with 10 nucleotides matching TRBD2. The CDR3 contains 15 residues. With V trimmed by 6 bases and J by 4 bases, 6 bases remained unmatched. The V gene's germline CDR1 is LNHDA and CDR2 SQIVND (reference sequence). The CDR3 nucleotides are TGTGCCAGTAGAGCGGGAGGGCCCTCTTACAATGAGCAGTTCTTC. Protein: CASRAGGPSYNEQFF.

V is TRBV18 and J is TRBJ1-1; TRBD1 matches at 12 bases. CDR3 length equals 17 residues. Trimming removed 4 bases from V and 5 bases from J; junction bases left unmatched: 11. Germline loops: CDR1 KGHSH, CDR2 LQKENI. CDR3: CASSRTTRDRGHTEAFF. The CDR3, as DNA: TGTGCCAGCTCACGGACGACCAGGGACAGGGGGCATACTGAAGCTTTCTTT.

The J gene is TRBJ2-1, the V gene TRBV7-2; 7 bases are a match to TRBD1. Germline CDR1 is SGHTA and CDR2 is FQGNSA. The CDR3 covers 15 residues. V was pared by 4 bases and J by 6 bases, with 9 bases of the junction left unmatched. The CDR3 region has the DNA TGTGCCAGCAGCTCCGACAGGGTGAGGGGCAATGAGCAGTTCTTC. Protein sequence: CASSSDRVRGNEQFF.

The CDR3 bases are TGTGCCAGCAGGGTATCGGGTGCAGATACGCAGTATTTT. Protein: CASRVSGADTQYF. This sequence joins TRBV6-5 and TRBJ2-3; D call uncertain. Germline values: CDR1 MNHEY, CDR2 SVGAGI. V lost 6 bases to trimming and J lost 4 bases, with 11 bases between them. This CDR3 comprises 13 residues.

The chain carries TRBV28 and TRBJ1-2; TRBD1 matches at 9 bases. V was pared by 8 bases and J by 5 bases, with 3 bases of the junction left unmatched. The germline gives CDR1 MDHEN, CDR2 SYDVKM. The CDR3 spans 12 residues. The CDR3 DNA is TGTGCCAGCGAGACAGGGGGGTATGGCTACACCTTC. Its translation: CASETGGYGYTF.

The genes are TRBV18 and TRBJ2-1, with TRBD2 identical over 7 bases. Germline trimming cut 0 bases from V and 5 bases from J; bases unmatched to any gene: 7. The CDR3 sequence is 16 residues long. CDR1 and CDR2 from the germline V gene are KGHSH and LQKENI. CDR3 in DNA: TGTGCCAGCTCACCACCGGGGGGGACCCCCAACAATGAGCAGTTCTTC. It translates to CASSPPGGTPNNEQFF.

This sequence joins TRBV7-3 and TRBJ2-3; D is uncertain. CDR1 and CDR2 (germline): SGHTA, FQGTGA. Trimming shortened V by 0 bases and J by 4 bases, and 14 bases separated the two germline ends. This CDR3 region has 16 residues. CDR3 sequence reads: CASSLTGALSADTQYF. As DNA, the CDR3 is TGTGCCAGCAGCTTAACGGGCGCCCTTAGTGCAGATACGCAGTATTTT.

The V gene is TRBV5-1, the J gene TRBJ2-7; 8 nucleotides agree with TRBD2. Germline CDR1 SGHRS, CDR2 YFSETQ. Trimming at V came to 5 bases and at J to 2 bases, leaving 9 bases not matched to a gene. The CDR3 runs to 15 residues. The CDR3 coding sequence is TGCGCCAGCAGAAGCGGGAGCTACGCCGCCTACGAGCAGTACTTC. Translated, it gives CASRSGSYAAYEQYF.

The chain joins TRBV20-1 to TRBJ2-1; D not certain. Deletions cut 2 bases from V and 4 bases from J, with 3 bases between. The CDR3 extends over 11 amino acids. The germline CDR1 and CDR2 sequences are DFQATT and SNEGSKA (reference sequence). In DNA form, the CDR3 reads TGCAGTGCTAGACAGTACAATGAGCAGTTCTTC. Its protein product is CSARQYNEQFF.

V gene TRBV7-9 combines with J gene TRBJ2-3, with D possibly being TRBD1 (6 bases). The CDR3 length is 11 residues. Trimming stripped 9 bases from V and 3 bases from J, with 7 bases between. The germline CDR1 and CDR2 sequences are SEHNR and FQNEAQ (reference sequence). The CDR3 DNA is TGTGCCAGTACAGGGACAGATACGCAGTATTTT. Translated: CASTGTDTQYF.

V is TRBV3-1 (or the pseudogene TRBV3-2) and J is TRBJ1-5; TRBD1 is a possible D gene (6 bases). The germline V gene has CDR1 LGHDT and CDR2 YNNKEL (reference sequence). The V end was cut by 2 bases, the J end by 3 bases, with 11 bases between. This CDR3 comprises 15 residues. The CDR3 is CASSQFGTYNQPQHF. Written as DNA, the CDR3 is TGTGCCAGCAGCCAATTCGGGACATACAATCAGCCCCAGCATTTT.

The genes are TRBV5-4 and TRBJ2-1, with D maybe TRBD1 (6 bases). CDR1 and CDR2 from the germline V gene are SGHNT and YYREEE (reference sequence). V lost 4 bases, J lost 7 bases, and 9 bases lay in between. This CDR3 is 12 amino acids long. CDR3 loop: CASSRTANEQFF. CDR3 DNA sequence: TGTGCCAGCAGCCGGACAGCTAATGAGCAGTTCTTC.

V and J are TRBV4-3 and TRBJ2-3; D is unresolved. This CDR3 contains 14 residues. Trimming removed 2 bases from V and 7 bases from J, with 13 bases in between. The germline V gene has CDR1 LGHNA and CDR2 YSLEER. CDR3 DNA: TGCGCCAGCAGCCAACGAGGAAAACGGAATACGCAGTATTTT. Residues: CASSQRGKRNTQYF.

The chain recombines TRBV28 with TRBJ1-2; D is ambiguous. Germline CDR1 is MDHEN and CDR2 is SYDVKM. Trimming shortened V by 3 bases and J by 4 bases, and 9 bases separated the two germline ends. The CDR3 covers 13 residues. The CDR3 DNA reads TGTGCCAGCAGTTTGAGGGCCAGCTATGGCTACACCTTC. This gives the protein CASSLRASYGYTF.

The chain has TRBV28 and TRBJ1-4, with TRBD1 as a possible D gene (5 bases). Trimming removed 5 bases at V and 1 base at J, with 11 bases between. Germline-derived CDR1 and CDR2 are MDHEN and SYDVKM. There are 15 residues in the CDR3. CDR3 sequence reads: CASSVRGVTNEKLFF. For the CDR3, the DNA is TGTGCCAGCAGTGTTCGGGGGGTAACTAATGAAAAACTGTTTTTT.